This T cell receptor beta chain was profiled in a study of blood T cell repertoires in COVID-19. Looked up from germline, CDR1 is SGHAT and CDR2 is FQDESV (reference sequence). CDR3 length: 12 amino acids. V was trimmed by 5 bases and J by 3 bases, leaving 8 bases between them. The assay was immunoSEQ multiplex PCR, and TCRdb's table has in-frame clones only and misses some. The table includes around 220,000 clones, more than 70% detected once. Input material: PBMCs or T cells enriched from blood (not recorded which). The gene calls are TRBV11-1 and TRBJ2-7; D may be TRBD1 (6 bases). The receptor was derived from a woman aged 40 to 55 with acute COVID-19. CDR3 protein: CASSRTDYEQYF. The DNA of the CDR3 is TGTGCCAGCAGCCGGACAGACTACGAGCAGTACTTC.